The 10 T cell receptor beta chains listed next were all sequenced from one sample in a study of cytomegalovirus exposure and HLA in healthy donors. Vbeta (60) and Jbeta (13) primers were used in the PCR. Sequencing was performed with immunoSEQ multiplex PCR; in TCRdb, only in-frame clones are kept and a portion is missing. The sample holds approximately 160,000 clones, roughly 80% seen once. The sequenced sample consisted of PBMCs. Receptors originate from a male donor in good health and CMV-seronegative.

This clone was counted only a few times. This sequence joins TRBV5-4 and TRBJ2-2, with TRBD2 matching 13 bases. Germline CDR1 SGHNT, CDR2 YYREEE (reference sequence). The CDR3 totals 17 residues. Trimming at V came to 4 bases and at J to 5 bases, leaving 8 bases not matched to a gene. DNA for the CDR3: TGTGCCAGCAGCCCCCCGACTAGCGGGGGGATAACCGGGGAGCTGTTTTTT. It translates to CASSPPTSGGITGELFF. Supplemented by reference TRBV5-4 and TRBJ2-2, the full variable domain reads ETGVTQSPTHLIKTRGQQVTLRCSSQSGHNTVSWYQQALGQGPQFIFQYYREEENGRGNFPPRFSGLQFPNYSSELNVNALELDDSALYLCASSPPTSGGITGELFFGEGSRLTVL.

The chain employs TRBV7-9 and TRBJ1-5, with 10 bases that match TRBD1. The germline CDR1 and CDR2 sequences are SEHNR and FQNEAQ (reference sequence). V lost 5 bases and J lost 2; bases outside the gene matches: 9. This CDR3 is built from 17 residues. DNA of the CDR3: TGTGCCAGCAGCCGCTTTCAAGGGACAGGGGGCAATCAGCCCCAGCATTTT. Its protein product is CASSRFQGTGGNQPQHF.

The V call is TRBV4-3, the J call TRBJ1-3, with D perhaps matching TRBD1 (6 bases). The CDR3 sequence is 15 residues long. The V and J ends lost 1 base and 2 bases respectively, with 9 bases between them. The V gene's germline CDR1 is LGHNA and CDR2 YSLEER. The CDR3 DNA follows: TGCGCCAGCAGCCAAGGACAGGTTGCTGGAAACACCATATATTTT. This gives the protein CASSQGQVAGNTIYF.

On this clone: Germline and junction disagree at one end, which may indicate a read error. The rearrangement links TRBV5-4 to TRBJ2-6; D unclear. CDR1 SGHNT and CDR2 YYREEE come from the germline V gene (reference sequence). There are 16 residues in the CDR3. CDR3 residues: CASSQDHSSGANVLTF. The CDR3, as DNA: TGCGCCAGCAGCCAAGATCACAGCTCTGGGGCCAACGTCCTGACTTTC.

CDR3 protein: CASSGTGQGNTEAFF. CDR3 nucleotide sequence: TGCGCCAGCAGCGGAACGGGACAGGGGAACACTGAAGCTTTCTTT. The chain joins TRBV5-1 to TRBJ1-1, with 9 bases lining up with TRBD1. Trimming removed 4 bases from V and 1 base from J; junction bases left unmatched: 5. CDR1 and CDR2 from the germline V gene are SGHRS and YFSETQ. CDR3 length: 15 residues.

V gene TRBV7-2 combines with J gene TRBJ2-4; 10 bases align to TRBD2. Germline V gives CDR1 SGHTA, CDR2 FQGNSA. This CDR3 region has 16 residues. The V gene end was trimmed by 1 base and the J gene end by 6 bases; junction bases not matched to a gene: 6. The CDR3 DNA follows: TGTGCCAGCAGCTTAGTCGCTTCTAGCGGGGGAAACATTCAGTACTTC. Protein product: CASSLVASSGGNIQYF. Filled out from reference TRBV7-2 and TRBJ2-4, the complete variable domain reads GAGVSQSPSNKVTEKGKDVELRCDPISGHTALYWYRQSLGQGLEFLIYFQGNSAPDKSGLPSDRFSAERTGGSVSTLTIQRTQQEDSAVYLCASSLVASSGGNIQYFGAGTRLSVL.

This clone has more than one count but fewer than ten. The V and J genes are TRBV7-2 and TRBJ2-5; no reliable D call. The J call may be faulty, since TRBJ2-7 better matches the DNA end. The CDR3 has 13 residues. CDR1 is SGHTA and CDR2 is FQGNSA in the germline V gene. CDR3 sequence reads: CASSPPSNYEQYF. In nucleotides, the CDR3 is TGTGCCAGCAGCCCCCCATCGAACTACGAGCAGTACTTC.

The J gene is TRBJ2-2, the V gene TRBV2, with D uncertain. The CDR3 runs 14 residues. V was clipped by 3 bases and J by 2 bases, with 7 bases between them. Germline values: CDR1 SNHLY, CDR2 FYNNEI. DNA of the CDR3: TGTGCCAGCAGTGAGAGGCTTAACACCGGGGAGCTGTTTTTT. Encoded protein: CASSERLNTGELFF.

The chain joins TRBV6-1 to TRBJ1-3; D is ambiguous. The CDR3 consists of 15 residues. The germline V gene encodes CDR1 MNHNS and CDR2 SASEGT. V lost 1 base and J lost 2, with 9 bases in between. CDR3 coding DNA: TGTGCCAGCAGTGAAGTAATTGGAGCTGGAAACACCATATATTTT. Its protein product is CASSEVIGAGNTIYF.

This sequence joins TRBV13 and TRBJ2-7; the match to TRBD2 covers 10 bases. V lost 5 bases and J lost 4; bases outside the gene matches: 5. The CDR3 is 14 residues long. The germline CDR1 and CDR2 sequences are PRHDT and FYEKMQ (reference sequence). For the CDR3, the DNA is TGTGCCAGCAGCCGAGCGGGGGGGCGGTACGAGCAGTACTTC. This gives the protein CASSRAGGRYEQYF.